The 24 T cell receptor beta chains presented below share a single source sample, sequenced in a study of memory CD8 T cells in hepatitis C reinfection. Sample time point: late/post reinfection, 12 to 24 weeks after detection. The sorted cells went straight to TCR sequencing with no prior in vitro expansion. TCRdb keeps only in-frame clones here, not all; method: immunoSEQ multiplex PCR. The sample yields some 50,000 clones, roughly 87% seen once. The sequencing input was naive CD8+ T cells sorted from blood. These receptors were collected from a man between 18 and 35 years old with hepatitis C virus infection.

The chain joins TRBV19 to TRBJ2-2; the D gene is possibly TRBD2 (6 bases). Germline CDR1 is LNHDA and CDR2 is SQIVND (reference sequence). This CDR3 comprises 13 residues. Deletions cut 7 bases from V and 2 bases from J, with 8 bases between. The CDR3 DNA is TGTGCCAGTACAGGGACTAACACCGGGGAGCTGTTTTTT. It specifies CASTGTNTGELFF.

The CDR3 DNA sequence: TGCAGCGTTGCTACAGGTTTCTACGAGCAGTACTTC. Protein: CSVATGFYEQYF. The rearrangement uses TRBV29-1 and TRBJ2-5, with D perhaps TRBD1 (5 bases). The DNA end lines up better with TRBJ2-7; the J call may be wrong. CDR1 is SQVTM, CDR2 ANQGSEA, per germline. The CDR3 has 12 residues.

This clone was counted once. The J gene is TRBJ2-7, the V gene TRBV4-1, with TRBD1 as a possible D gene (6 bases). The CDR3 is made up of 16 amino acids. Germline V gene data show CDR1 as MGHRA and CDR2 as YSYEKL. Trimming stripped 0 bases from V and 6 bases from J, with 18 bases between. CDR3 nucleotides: TGCGCCAGCAGCCAAGATCGAGAAACAGGGTTGGGCGAGCAGTACTTC. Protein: CASSQDRETGLGEQYF.

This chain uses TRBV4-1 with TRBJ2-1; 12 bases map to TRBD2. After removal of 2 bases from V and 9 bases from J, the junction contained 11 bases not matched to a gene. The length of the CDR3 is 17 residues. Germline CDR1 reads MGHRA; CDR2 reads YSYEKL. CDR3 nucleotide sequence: TGCGCCAGCAGCCAAACGGGACTAGCGGGTGAGGGGGGTGAGCAGTTCTTC. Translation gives CASSQTGLAGEGGEQFF.

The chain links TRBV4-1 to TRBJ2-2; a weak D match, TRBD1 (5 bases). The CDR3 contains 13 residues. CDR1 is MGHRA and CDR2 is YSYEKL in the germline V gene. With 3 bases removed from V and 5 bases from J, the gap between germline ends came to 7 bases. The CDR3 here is CASSHAGTGELFF. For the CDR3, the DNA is TGCGCCAGCAGCCACGCAGGGACCGGGGAGCTGTTTTTT.

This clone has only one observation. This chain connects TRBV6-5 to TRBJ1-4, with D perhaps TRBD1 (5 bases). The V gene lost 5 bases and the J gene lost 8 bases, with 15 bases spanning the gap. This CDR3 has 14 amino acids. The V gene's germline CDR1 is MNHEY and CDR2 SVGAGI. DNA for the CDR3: TGTGCCAGCAGTCCGGGACGGGAGGAGGAAAAACTGTTTTTT. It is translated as CASSPGREEEKLFF.

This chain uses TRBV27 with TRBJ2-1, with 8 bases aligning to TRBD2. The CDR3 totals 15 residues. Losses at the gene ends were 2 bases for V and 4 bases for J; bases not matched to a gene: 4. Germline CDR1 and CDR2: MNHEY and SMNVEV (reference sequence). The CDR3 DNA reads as TGTGCCAGCAGTTTACCGCGGGGGGCATACAATGAGCAGTTCTTC. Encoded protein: CASSLPRGAYNEQFF.

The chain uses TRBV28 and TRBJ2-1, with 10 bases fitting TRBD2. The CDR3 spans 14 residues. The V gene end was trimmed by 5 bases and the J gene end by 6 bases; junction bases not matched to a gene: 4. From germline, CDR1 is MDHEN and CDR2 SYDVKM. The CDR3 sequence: CASSLAGAPNEQFF. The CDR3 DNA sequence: TGTGCCAGCAGTCTAGCGGGGGCCCCCAATGAGCAGTTCTTC. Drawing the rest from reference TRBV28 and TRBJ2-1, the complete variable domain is DVKVTQSSRYLVKRTGEKVFLECVQDMDHENMFWYRQDPGLGLRLIYFSYDVKMKEKGDIPEGYSVSREKKERFSLILESASTNQTSMYLCASSLAGAPNEQFFGPGTRLTVL.

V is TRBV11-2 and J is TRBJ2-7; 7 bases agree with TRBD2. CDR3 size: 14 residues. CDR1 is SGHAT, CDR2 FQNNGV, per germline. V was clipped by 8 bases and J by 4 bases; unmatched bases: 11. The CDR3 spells CASDRGEGPYEQYF. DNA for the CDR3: TGTGCCAGCGACCGGGGGGAGGGCCCGTACGAGCAGTACTTC.

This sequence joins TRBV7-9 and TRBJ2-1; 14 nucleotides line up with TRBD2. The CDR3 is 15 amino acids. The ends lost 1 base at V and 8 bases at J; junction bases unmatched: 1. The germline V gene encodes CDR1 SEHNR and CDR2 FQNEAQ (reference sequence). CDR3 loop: CASSLGGLAGDEQFF. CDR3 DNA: TGTGCCAGCAGCTTAGGGGGACTAGCGGGAGATGAGCAGTTCTTC.

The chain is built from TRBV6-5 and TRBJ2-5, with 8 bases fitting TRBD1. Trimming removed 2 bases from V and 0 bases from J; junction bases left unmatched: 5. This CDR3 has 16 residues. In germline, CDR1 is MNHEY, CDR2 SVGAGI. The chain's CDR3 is CASSYTDRANQETQYF. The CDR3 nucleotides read TGTGCCAGCAGTTACACGGACAGGGCGAACCAAGAGACCCAGTACTTC.

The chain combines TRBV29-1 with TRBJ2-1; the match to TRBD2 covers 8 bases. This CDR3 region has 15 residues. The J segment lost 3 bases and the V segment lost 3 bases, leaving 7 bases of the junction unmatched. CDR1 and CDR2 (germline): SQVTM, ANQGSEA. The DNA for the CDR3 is TGCAGCGTTGAGGGGGCCAGCGGGAGCTACAATGAGCAGTTCTTC. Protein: CSVEGASGSYNEQFF.

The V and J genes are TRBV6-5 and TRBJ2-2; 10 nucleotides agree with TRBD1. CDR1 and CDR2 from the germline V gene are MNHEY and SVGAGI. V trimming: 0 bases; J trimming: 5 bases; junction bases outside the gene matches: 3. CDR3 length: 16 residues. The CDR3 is CASSYSGTGETGELFF. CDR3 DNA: TGTGCCAGCAGTTACTCCGGGACAGGGGAAACCGGGGAGCTGTTTTTT.

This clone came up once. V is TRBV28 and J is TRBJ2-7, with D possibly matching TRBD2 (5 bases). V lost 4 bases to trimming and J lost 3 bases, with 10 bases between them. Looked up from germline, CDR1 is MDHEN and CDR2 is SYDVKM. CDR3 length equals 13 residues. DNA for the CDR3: TGTGCCAGCAGTTACGGGATTCTCTACGAGCAGTACGTC. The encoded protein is CASSYGILYEQYV.

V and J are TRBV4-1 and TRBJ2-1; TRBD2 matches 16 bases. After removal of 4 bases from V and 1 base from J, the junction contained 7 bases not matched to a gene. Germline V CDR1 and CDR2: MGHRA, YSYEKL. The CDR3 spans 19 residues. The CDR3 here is CASSPGTSGGANSYNEQFF. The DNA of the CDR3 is TGCGCCAGCAGCCCCGGGACTAGCGGGGGGGCGAATTCCTACAATGAGCAGTTCTTC.

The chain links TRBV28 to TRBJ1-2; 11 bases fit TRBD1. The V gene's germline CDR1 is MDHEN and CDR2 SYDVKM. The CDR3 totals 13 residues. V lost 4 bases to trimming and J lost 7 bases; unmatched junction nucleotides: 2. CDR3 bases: TGTGCCAGCAGTTCAGGGACAGGGGGTGGCTACACCTTC. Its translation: CASSSGTGGGYTF.

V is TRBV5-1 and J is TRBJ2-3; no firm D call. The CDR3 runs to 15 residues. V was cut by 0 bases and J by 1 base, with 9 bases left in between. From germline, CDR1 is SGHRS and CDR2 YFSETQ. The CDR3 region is CASSLALSGTDTQYF. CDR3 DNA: TGCGCCAGCAGCTTGGCTCTATCGGGCACAGATACGCAGTATTTT. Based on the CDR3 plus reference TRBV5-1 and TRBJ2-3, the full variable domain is KAGVTQTPRYLIKTRGQQVTLSCSPISGHRSVSWYQQTPGQGLQFLFEYFSETQRNKGNFPGRFSGRQFSNSRSEMNVSTLELGDSALYLCASSLALSGTDTQYFGPGTRLTVL.

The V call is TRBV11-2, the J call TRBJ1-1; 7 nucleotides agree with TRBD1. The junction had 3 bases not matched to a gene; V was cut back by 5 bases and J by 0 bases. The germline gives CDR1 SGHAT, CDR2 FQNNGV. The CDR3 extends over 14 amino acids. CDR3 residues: CASSTGQMNTEAFF. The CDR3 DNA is TGTGCCAGCAGCACGGGACAGATGAACACTGAAGCTTTCTTT. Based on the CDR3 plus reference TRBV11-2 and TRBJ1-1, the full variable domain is EAGVAQSPRYKIIEKRQSVAFWCNPISGHATLYWYQQILGQGPKLLIQFQNNGVVDDSQLPKDRFSAERLKGVDSTLKIQPAKLEDSAVYLCASSTGQMNTEAFFGQGTRLTVV.

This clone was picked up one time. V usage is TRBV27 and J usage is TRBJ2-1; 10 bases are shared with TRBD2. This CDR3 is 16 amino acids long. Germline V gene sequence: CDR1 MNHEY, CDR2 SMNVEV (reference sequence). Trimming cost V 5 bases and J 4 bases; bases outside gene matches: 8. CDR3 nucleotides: TGTGCCAGCAGTCCGATCGGACTAGCGGATTACAATGAGCAGTTCTTC. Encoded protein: CASSPIGLADYNEQFF.

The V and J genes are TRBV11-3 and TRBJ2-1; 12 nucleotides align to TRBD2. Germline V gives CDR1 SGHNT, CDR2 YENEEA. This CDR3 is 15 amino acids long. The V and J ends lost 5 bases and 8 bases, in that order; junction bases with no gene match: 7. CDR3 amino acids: CASSPGLAGQDEQFF. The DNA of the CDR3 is TGTGCCAGCAGCCCTGGACTAGCGGGGCAGGATGAGCAGTTCTTC.

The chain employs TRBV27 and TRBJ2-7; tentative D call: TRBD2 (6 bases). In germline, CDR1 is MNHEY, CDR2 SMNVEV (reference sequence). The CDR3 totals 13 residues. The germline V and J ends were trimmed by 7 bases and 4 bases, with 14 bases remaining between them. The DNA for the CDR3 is TGTGCCAGCAAACGGGAGAATCGATACGAGCAGTACTTC. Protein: CASKRENRYEQYF.

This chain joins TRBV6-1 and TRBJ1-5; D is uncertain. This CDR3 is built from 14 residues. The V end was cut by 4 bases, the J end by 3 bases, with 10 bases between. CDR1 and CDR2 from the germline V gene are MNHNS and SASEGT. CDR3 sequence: CASSGSWVNQPQHF. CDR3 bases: TGTGCCAGCAGTGGGAGCTGGGTCAATCAGCCCCAGCATTTT.

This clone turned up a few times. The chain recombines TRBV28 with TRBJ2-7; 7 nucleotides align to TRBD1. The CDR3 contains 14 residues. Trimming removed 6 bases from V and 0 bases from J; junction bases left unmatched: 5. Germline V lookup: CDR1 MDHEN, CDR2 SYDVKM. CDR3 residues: CASSPTGSSYEQYF. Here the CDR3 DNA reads TGTGCCAGCAGCCCGACAGGGAGCTCCTACGAGCAGTACTTC. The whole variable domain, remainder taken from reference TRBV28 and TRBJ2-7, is DVKVTQSSRYLVKRTGEKVFLECVQDMDHENMFWYRQDPGLGLRLIYFSYDVKMKEKGDIPEGYSVSREKKERFSLILESASTNQTSMYLCASSPTGSSYEQYFGPGTRLTVT.

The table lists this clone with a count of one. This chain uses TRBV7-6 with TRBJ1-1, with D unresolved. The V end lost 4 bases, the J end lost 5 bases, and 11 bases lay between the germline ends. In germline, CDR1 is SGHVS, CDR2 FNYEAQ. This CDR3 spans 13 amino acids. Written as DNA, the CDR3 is TGTGCCAGCAGCTCGACAACTGGGACTGAAGCTTTCTTT. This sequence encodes CASSSTTGTEAFF.